This T cell receptor (beta chain) is drawn from a study of blood T cells in healthy people across ages. Trimming removed 6 bases at V and 3 bases at J, with 11 bases between. The CDR3 loop spans 14 amino acids. The second PCR ran roughly 6 to 11 cycles with a sample-barcoded 5' primer and J-beta primers. TCRdb ran MiXCR on the 5' RACE reads and lists one entry per CDR3 protein. Of about 970,000 distinct CDR3 sequences detected, 51% appear once; the ten largest clones hold roughly 23%. The V call is TRBV12-3 or TRBV12-4, the J call TRBJ1-4; the D gene is possibly TRBD1 (6 bases). The TCR sequence derives from a woman aged 55 to 70 in good health. Material for sequencing was blood. The chain's CDR3 is CASSQGFANEKLFF. DNA for the CDR3: TGTGCCAGCAGCCAGGGGTTCGCTAATGAAAAACTGTTTTTT.